The 21 T cell receptor beta chains below come from one sample, sequenced in a study of cytotoxic CD8 clonotypes in ibrutinib-treated CLL. Method: immunoSEQ multiplex PCR; TCRdb's copy keeps in-frame clones and lacks some. The sample lists roughly 180,000 clones; approximately 80% were seen once. The sequenced sample was PBMCs, obtained after 24 months of ibrutinib treatment. The source is a human donor with chronic lymphocytic leukemia.

V is TRBV5-4 and J is TRBJ2-4, with 11 bases lining up with TRBD2. The V and J ends lost 3 bases and 3 bases, in that order; junction bases with no gene match: 5. The CDR3 is made up of 16 amino acids. Germline V gives CDR1 SGHNT, CDR2 YYREEE (reference sequence). DNA of the CDR3: TGTGCCAGCAGCTGGGGACTAGCGGAGGGCAAAAACATTCAGTACTTC. Translated: CASSWGLAEGKNIQYF.

V is TRBV6-6 and J is TRBJ2-2; TRBD1 aligns across 7 bases. V was clipped by 0 bases and J by 5 bases; unmatched bases: 0. The CDR3 has 14 amino acids. Germline CDR1 reads MNHNY; CDR2 reads SVGAGI (reference sequence). The chain's CDR3 is CASSYSTGTGELFF. CDR3 nucleotides: TGTGCCAGCAGTTACTCGACAGGGACCGGGGAGCTGTTTTTT.

V gene TRBV28 combines with J gene TRBJ2-7; D remains ambiguous. CDR3 length equals 14 residues. Trimming left V 6 bases short and J 3 bases short, with 15 bases between. CDR1 and CDR2 from the germline V gene are MDHEN and SYDVKM. The CDR3 nucleotides are TGTGCCAGCAGAATTCGTGGACGGATCTACGAGCAGTACTTC. Translating gives CASRIRGRIYEQYF.

The rearrangement joins TRBV5-4 to TRBJ1-2; 7 nucleotides align to TRBD1. J was trimmed by 4 bases and V by 4 bases; bases with no gene match: 7. The CDR3 extends over 14 amino acids. Germline loops: CDR1 SGHNT, CDR2 YYREEE (reference sequence). DNA of the CDR3: TGTGCCAGCAGCCCATTCGGGGACAGCTATGGCTACACCTTC. It codes for CASSPFGDSYGYTF.

The chain carries TRBV29-1 and TRBJ1-1; TRBD1 might be the D (6 bases). Trimming cost V 4 bases and J 0 bases, with 18 bases left between them. Germline V gene sequence: CDR1 SQVTM, CDR2 ANQGSEA. The length of the CDR3 is 16 residues. The chain's CDR3 is CSVAGTPRRVNTEAFF. As DNA, the CDR3 is TGCAGCGTTGCCGGGACACCCAGAAGGGTGAACACTGAAGCTTTCTTT.

The gene calls are TRBV5-1 and TRBJ2-1, with 8 bases aligning to TRBD2. CDR3 size: 18 residues. Unmatched junction bases numbered 12, after V lost 0 bases and J lost 4 bases. CDR1 is SGHRS and CDR2 is YFSETQ in the germline V gene. The CDR3 DNA sequence: TGCGCCAGCAGCTTGGTCCCGCGCGCGGGGGGCGGGTACAATGAGCAGTTCTTC. This codes for CASSLVPRAGGGYNEQFF.

The chain uses TRBV7-8 and TRBJ2-7; 13 nucleotides line up with TRBD2. V dropped 4 bases and J dropped 0; count of bases not matched to a gene: 3. This CDR3 comprises 16 residues. Germline-derived CDR1 and CDR2 are SGHVS and FQNEAQ. CDR3 bases: TGTGCCAGCAGCTATACTAGCGGGAGGGCCTCCTACGAGCAGTACTTC. Translated, it gives CASSYTSGRASYEQYF.

V is TRBV27 and J is TRBJ1-2; 9 bases fit TRBD1. Germline CDR1 and CDR2: MNHEY and SMNVEV (reference sequence). This CDR3 has 13 residues. Germline trimming cut 8 bases from V and 3 bases from J; bases unmatched to any gene: 4. CDR3 sequence: CASSGQGYYGYTF. In DNA form, the CDR3 reads TGTGCCAGCTCGGGACAGGGCTACTATGGCTACACCTTC.

This clone was counted between two and nine times. The chain couples TRBV11-1 to TRBJ1-1, with 7 bases that match TRBD1. The CDR3 length is 15 residues. From germline, CDR1 is SGHAT and CDR2 FQDESV (reference sequence). Losses at the gene ends were 5 bases for V and 3 bases for J; bases not matched to a gene: 9. The DNA for the CDR3 is TGTGCCAGCAGCCCTTACAGGGGATTGGACACTGAAGCTTTCTTT. It yields the protein CASSPYRGLDTEAFF. Filled out from reference TRBV11-1 and TRBJ1-1, the complete variable domain reads EAEVAQSPRYKITEKSQAVAFWCDPISGHATLYWYRQILGQGPELLVQFQDESVVDDSQLPKDRFSAERLKGVDSTLKIQPAELGDSAMYLCASSPYRGLDTEAFFGQGTRLTVV.

The CDR3 is CASSLPGSTDTQYF. Here the CDR3 DNA reads TGCGCCAGCAGCTTGCCAGGATCCACAGATACGCAGTATTTT. This chain links TRBV5-1 with TRBJ2-3; D remains ambiguous. The CDR3 contains 14 residues. The germline V and J ends were trimmed by 1 base and 2 bases, with 8 bases remaining between them. Germline CDR1 SGHRS, CDR2 YFSETQ. Combining the CDR3 with reference TRBV5-1 and TRBJ2-3 gives the whole variable domain KAGVTQTPRYLIKTRGQQVTLSCSPISGHRSVSWYQQTPGQGLQFLFEYFSETQRNKGNFPGRFSGRQFSNSRSEMNVSTLELGDSALYLCASSLPGSTDTQYFGPGTRLTVL.

This chain joins TRBV19 and TRBJ1-2; tentative D call: TRBD1 (5 bases). Trimming shortened V by 6 bases and J by 5 bases, and 19 bases separated the two germline ends. Germline assignment: CDR1 LNHDA and CDR2 SQIVND (reference sequence). CDR3 length: 15 residues. The DNA for the CDR3 is TGTGCCAGTAGATCGGGGGACGTGGGCGTTTATGGCTACACCTTC. Its translation: CASRSGDVGVYGYTF.

This rearrangement joins TRBV18 to TRBJ2-5, with D perhaps being TRBD1 or TRBD2 (5 bases each). CDR1 is KGHSH and CDR2 is LQKENI in the germline V gene. CDR3 length equals 15 residues. Trimming left V 6 bases short and J 1 base short, with 15 bases between. In DNA, the CDR3 is TGTGCCAGCTCCACCAACTTCGGGACCCAAGAGACCCAGTACTTC. It encodes CASSTNFGTQETQYF.

The V and J genes are TRBV7-8 and TRBJ1-5; 7 bases match TRBD1. This CDR3 is 16 amino acids long. Germline CDR1 and CDR2: SGHVS and FQNEAQ. V dropped 4 bases and J dropped 0; count of bases not matched to a gene: 6. The CDR3 protein is CASSSRQGASNQPQHF. Written as DNA, the CDR3 is TGTGCCAGCAGCTCCAGACAGGGAGCTAGCAATCAGCCCCAGCATTTT.

Points on this clone: Relative to the germline gene, one junction end is altered; a read error may explain this. V usage is TRBV7-7 and J usage is TRBJ2-7, with 8 bases lining up with TRBD2. The CDR3 has 17 amino acids. From germline, CDR1 is SSHAT and CDR2 FNYEAQ (reference sequence). CDR3: CASSQQVPTGGPGEQYF. CDR3 nucleotide sequence: TGTGCTAGCAGCCAGCAGGTCCCGACGGGAGGGCCGGGTGAGCAGTACTTC.

The chain couples TRBV6-6 to TRBJ2-1; D is tentatively TRBD1 or TRBD2 (6 bases each). Germline CDR1 is MNHNY and CDR2 is SVGAGI (reference sequence). The CDR3 contains 13 residues. V was clipped by 5 bases and J by 9 bases, with 14 bases between them. The DNA for the CDR3 is TGTGCCAGCAGTAGGGGGGTTGGTGGTGAGCAGTTCTTC. Its translation: CASSRGVGGEQFF.

This sequence joins TRBV6-5 and TRBJ2-7, with 7 bases that match TRBD1. Unmatched junction bases numbered 6, after V lost 2 bases and J lost 2 bases. Per germline, CDR1 MNHEY and CDR2 SVGAGI. The CDR3 length is 15 residues. In DNA, the CDR3 is TGTGCCAGCAGTTACGGGTCAGGGGGAGCCTACGAGCAGTACTTC. Amino acids: CASSYGSGGAYEQYF.

This clone was picked up one time. The chain combines TRBV2 with TRBJ2-7; D not resolved. CDR3 length: 12 amino acids. Trimming stripped 10 bases from V and 3 bases from J, with 13 bases between. CDR1 SNHLY and CDR2 FYNNEI come from the germline V gene. The CDR3 here is CAITTPFYEQYF. Here the CDR3 DNA reads TGTGCCATTACGACCCCTTTCTACGAGCAGTACTTC.

The chain combines TRBV28 with TRBJ2-6, with 7 bases that match TRBD1. Germline V gives CDR1 MDHEN, CDR2 SYDVKM. The CDR3 covers 17 residues. V was pared by 5 bases and J by 5 bases, with 12 bases of the junction left unmatched. CDR3 coding DNA: TGTGCCAGCAGTCCATTTAAAAAGGGGGCGAGGGCCAACGTCCTGACTTTC. This sequence encodes CASSPFKKGARANVLTF.

The rearrangement links TRBV10-2 to TRBJ1-2; the D is unclear. The CDR3 contains 15 residues. The V gene's germline CDR1 is WSHSY and CDR2 SAAADI. The V end was cut by 4 bases, the J end by 4 bases, with 16 bases between. The CDR3 loop reads CASSGGSGRRYGYTF. As DNA, the CDR3 is TGCGCCAGCAGTGGGGGATCAGGCCGACGCTATGGCTACACCTTC.

The gene calls are TRBV30 and TRBJ2-3; 8 bases match TRBD2. The germline gives CDR1 GTSNPN, CDR2 SVGIG (reference sequence). J gave up 1 base and V 0 bases, and 0 bases lay outside the gene matches. The CDR3 is made up of 14 amino acids. The CDR3 DNA reads TGTGCCTGGAGTGTAGCGGGAGGCACAGATACGCAGTATTTT. Amino acids: CAWSVAGGTDTQYF. Based on the CDR3 plus reference TRBV30 and TRBJ2-3, the full variable domain is SQTIHQWPATLVQPVGSPLSLECTVEGTSNPNLYWYRQAAGRGLQLLFYSVGIGQISSEVPQNLSASRPQDRQFILSSKKLLLSDSGFYLCAWSVAGGTDTQYFGPGTRLTVL.

The chain recombines TRBV7-3 with TRBJ2-1; either TRBD1 or TRBD2 may fit D (5 bases each). CDR1 SGHTA and CDR2 FQGTGA come from the germline V gene. The CDR3 covers 18 residues. V gave up 3 bases and J gave up 8 bases, with 26 bases separating them. DNA for the CDR3: TGTGCCAGCAGCTTCAAGGAAGGTGCCCGGCCCCGGGGCGATGAGCAGTTCTTC. Its translation: CASSFKEGARPRGDEQFF.